These 17 T cell receptor beta chains were sequenced from one sample in a study of CD4 T cells in relation to SARS-CoV-2 and coronaviruses. Which antigens these TCRs recognize remains unknown. Sequencing used immunoSEQ multiplex PCR; TCRdb keeps in-frame clones, though not all of them. The profile shows some 38,000 clones, roughly 80% of them singletons. The specimen sequenced was memory CD4+ T cells from PBMCs, cultured in vitro. Receptors originate from an adult with COVID-19.

V and J are TRBV7-2 and TRBJ2-1; D unclear. The CDR3 sequence is 14 residues long. The V and J ends lost 2 bases and 6 bases respectively, with 11 bases between them. Germline V gene lookup returns CDR1 SGHTA and CDR2 FQGNSA. The CDR3 sequence: CASSLMALGNEQFF. The CDR3 DNA reads as TGTGCCAGCAGCTTAATGGCCCTGGGCAATGAGCAGTTCTTC. Together with reference TRBV7-2 and TRBJ2-1, the CDR3 gives the full variable domain: GAGVSQSPSNKVTEKGKDVELRCDPISGHTALYWYRQSLGQGLEFLIYFQGNSAPDKSGLPSDRFSAERTGGSVSTLTIQRTQQEDSAVYLCASSLMALGNEQFFGPGTRLTVL.

J is TRBJ1-1 and V is TRBV27, with D possibly TRBD1 on 6 matching bases. This CDR3 comprises 15 residues. Germline V gene lookup returns CDR1 MNHEY and CDR2 SMNVEV (reference sequence). V was trimmed by 4 bases and J by 4 bases, leaving 16 bases between them. The CDR3, as DNA: TGTGCCAGCAGTTCCCTCGGGGGCGGAGGCACTGAAGCTTTCTTT. As protein: CASSSLGGGGTEAFF.

V and J are TRBV7-8 and TRBJ2-7; TRBD2 matches 14 bases. The germline CDR1 and CDR2 sequences are SGHVS and FQNEAQ. The CDR3 sequence is 16 residues long. V lost 5 bases to trimming and J lost 4 bases; unmatched junction nucleotides: 7. In DNA form, the CDR3 reads TGTGCCAGCAGCCCGTCGGGACTAGCGGGAGCATACGAGCAGTACTTC. Residues: CASSPSGLAGAYEQYF.

The chain combines TRBV14 with TRBJ1-2; TRBD1 aligns across 7 bases. The CDR3 has 14 amino acids. Per germline, CDR1 SGHDN and CDR2 FVKESK. V shed 5 bases, J shed 2 bases, and the junction held 5 bases outside the gene matches. CDR3 region: CASSAGQINYGYTF. CDR3 sequence (DNA): TGTGCCAGCAGCGCGGGACAGATCAACTATGGCTACACCTTC. Full variable domain (missing parts from reference TRBV14 and TRBJ1-2): EAGVTQFPSHSVIEKGQTVTLRCDPISGHDNLYWYRRVMGKEIKFLLHFVKESKQDESGMPNNRFLAERTGGTYSTLKVQPAELEDSGVYFCASSAGQINYGYTFGSGTRLTVV.

The genes are TRBV10-3 and TRBJ2-4; the match to TRBD1 covers 7 bases. From germline, CDR1 is ENHRY and CDR2 SYGVKD. There are 14 residues in the CDR3. V lost 3 bases, J lost 7 bases, and 6 bases stayed unmatched. The CDR3 bases are TGTGCCATCAGTGACGGGACAGCTGGGAACATTCAGTACTTC. Its protein is CAISDGTAGNIQYF.

V and J are TRBV5-1 and TRBJ2-5; tentatively, D is TRBD2 (5 bases). The CDR3 runs to 17 residues. Germline CDR1 and CDR2: SGHRS and YFSETQ. V was pared by 2 bases and J by 0 bases, with 17 bases between. The CDR3 sequence: CASSLSPAGSYQETQYF. The CDR3 coding sequence is TGCGCCAGCAGCTTAAGTCCGGCGGGTTCGTACCAAGAGACCCAGTACTTC.

This clone was picked up a small number of times. V is TRBV2 and J is TRBJ1-3; D gene ambiguous. The germline V gene encodes CDR1 SNHLY and CDR2 FYNNEI. V was clipped by 6 bases and J by 4 bases, with 13 bases between them. This CDR3 spans 14 amino acids. The CDR3 protein is CASSPRISGNTIYF. The DNA for the CDR3 is TGTGCCAGCAGCCCCCGGATATCCGGAAACACCATATATTTT.

This clone was detected once. This chain links TRBV6-5 with TRBJ2-7, with D uncertain. Germline V lookup: CDR1 MNHEY, CDR2 SVGAGI. Deletions cut 6 bases from V and 3 bases from J, with 6 bases between. The CDR3 loop spans 11 amino acids. The CDR3 nucleotides read TGTGCCAGCAGCAATCACTACGAGCAGTACTTC. Amino acid sequence: CASSNHYEQYF.

The genes are TRBV7-9 and TRBJ2-4, with 9 bases matching TRBD1. V gave up 4 bases and J gave up 0 bases; unmatched junction bases: 13. The length of the CDR3 is 19 residues. Germline loops: CDR1 SEHNR, CDR2 FQNEAQ (reference sequence). The CDR3 DNA sequence: TGTGCCAGCAGCTACGGACAGGGGAAGCGAAATCTAGCCAAAAACATTCAGTACTTC. This codes for CASSYGQGKRNLAKNIQYF.

This chain connects TRBV19 to TRBJ2-2; 11 nucleotides line up with TRBD1. Germline trimming cut 5 bases from V and 6 bases from J; bases unmatched to any gene: 8. The CDR3 extends over 16 amino acids. CDR1 is LNHDA, CDR2 SQIVND, per germline (reference sequence). The CDR3 DNA is TGTGCCAGTAGTCCCTACGGACAGGGGGCGGCCGGGGAGCTGTTTTTT. Encoded protein: CASSPYGQGAAGELFF.

The V call is TRBV3-1 (or the pseudogene TRBV3-2), the J call TRBJ2-7; D may be TRBD2 (5 bases). The germline V and J ends were trimmed by 1 base and 7 bases, with 11 bases remaining between them. The CDR3 runs 13 residues. The germline gives CDR1 LGHDT, CDR2 YNNKEL (reference sequence). This CDR3 reads CASSQGTLGEQYF. The CDR3 DNA is TGTGCCAGCAGCCAAGGGACTCTGGGGGAGCAGTACTTC.

V usage is TRBV18 and J usage is TRBJ2-7; 12 bases are shared with TRBD1. The CDR3 runs 14 residues. The germline CDR1 and CDR2 sequences are KGHSH and LQKENI. V lost 3 bases, J lost 6 bases, and 3 bases stayed unmatched. CDR3 sequence (DNA): TGTGCCAGCTCACCGGGACAGGGGGCATTCGAGCAGTACTTC. The encoded protein is CASSPGQGAFEQYF.

This rearrangement joins TRBV4-1 to TRBJ2-5; the match to TRBD2 covers 11 bases. V lost 1 base to trimming and J lost 2 bases; unmatched junction nucleotides: 0. The germline V gene encodes CDR1 MGHRA and CDR2 YSYEKL. The CDR3 has 15 amino acids. The CDR3 here is CASSQGTSGQETQYF. DNA of the CDR3: TGCGCCAGCAGCCAAGGGACTAGCGGGCAAGAGACCCAGTACTTC.

The rearrangement uses TRBV4-2 and TRBJ2-2; the match to TRBD2 covers 14 bases. J gave up 7 bases and V 1 base, and 11 bases lay outside the gene matches. This CDR3 has 19 residues. Germline V CDR1 and CDR2: LGHNA, YNFKEQ. The CDR3 DNA sequence: TGTGCCAGCAGCCAAGTCGGACTAGCGGGAGGAGGGAATAGCGGGGAGCTGTTTTTT. Translation: CASSQVGLAGGGNSGELFF.

The chain combines TRBV28 with TRBJ2-3, with D perhaps assigned TRBD1 or TRBD2 (5 bases each). The CDR3 extends over 15 amino acids. CDR1 and CDR2 from the germline V gene are MDHEN and SYDVKM. V was cut by 3 bases and J by 4 bases, with 14 bases left in between. CDR3 region: CASSFGGVRADTQYF. In DNA form, the CDR3 reads TGTGCCAGCAGTTTTGGGGGAGTGAGGGCAGATACGCAGTATTTT.

This clone showed up just once. The chain employs TRBV20-1 and TRBJ2-7, with D possibly being TRBD1 (5 bases). Germline V gene lookup returns CDR1 DFQATT and CDR2 SNEGSKA (reference sequence). The CDR3 has 15 amino acids. Trimming left V 3 bases short and J 1 base short, with 16 bases between. As DNA, the CDR3 is TGCAGTGCTAGTGACCTACAGGTCCTTTCCTACGAGCAGTACTTC. Translated, it gives CSASDLQVLSYEQYF.

This clone was found a few times. This chain uses TRBV7-9 with TRBJ1-2; 10 nucleotides line up with TRBD1. J lost 7 bases, V lost 4 bases, and 6 bases had no gene match. CDR3 size: 14 residues. The germline CDR1 and CDR2 sequences are SEHNR and FQNEAQ (reference sequence). This chain's CDR3 is CASSSPGQGIGYTF. The CDR3 DNA follows: TGTGCCAGCAGCTCTCCGGGACAGGGGATTGGCTACACCTTC.